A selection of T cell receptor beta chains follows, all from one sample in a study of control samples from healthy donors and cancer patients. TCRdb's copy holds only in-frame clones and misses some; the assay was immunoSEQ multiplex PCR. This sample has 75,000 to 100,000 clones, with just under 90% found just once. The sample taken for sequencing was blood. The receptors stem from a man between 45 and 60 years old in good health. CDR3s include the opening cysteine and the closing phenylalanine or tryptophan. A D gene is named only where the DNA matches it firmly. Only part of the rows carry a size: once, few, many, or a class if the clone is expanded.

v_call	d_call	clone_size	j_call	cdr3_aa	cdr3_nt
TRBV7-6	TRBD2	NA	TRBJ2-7	CASSSGAGGPYEQYF	TGTGCCAGCAGCTCTGGTGCGGGGGGGCCATACGAGCAGTACTTC
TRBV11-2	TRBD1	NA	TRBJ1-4	CASSPGTGVINEKLFF	TGTGCCAGCAGCCCCGGGACAGGTGTCATTAATGAAAAACTGTTTTTT
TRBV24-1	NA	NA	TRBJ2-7	CATRDRREDEQYF	TGTGCCACCAGGGACAGAAGGGAAGACGAGCAGTACTTC
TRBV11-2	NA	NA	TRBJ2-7	CASSYSASGWGYEQYF	TGTGCCAGCAGCTATAGCGCGTCAGGGTGGGGTTACGAGCAGTACTTC
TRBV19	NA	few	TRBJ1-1	CASSGQRTTNTEAFF	TGTGCCAGTAGCGGACAGAGAACGACGAACACTGAAGCTTTCTTT
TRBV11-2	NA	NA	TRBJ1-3	CASSFQGNTIYF	TGTGCCAGCAGCTTCCAGGGAAACACCATATATTTT
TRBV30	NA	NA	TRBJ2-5	CAWSGQGETQYF	TGTGCCTGGAGTGGCCAAGGAGAAACCCAGTACTTC
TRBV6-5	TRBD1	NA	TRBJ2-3	CASSSPGQGDADTQYF	TGTGCCAGCAGTTCCCCTGGGCAGGGGGACGCAGATACGCAGTATTTT
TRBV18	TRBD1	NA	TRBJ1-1	CASSPTTGGLDTEAFF	TGTGCCAGCTCACCAACAACAGGGGGATTGGACACTGAAGCTTTCTTT
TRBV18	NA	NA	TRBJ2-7	CASSPDEGYEQYF	TGTGCCAGCTCACCAGACGAAGGCTACGAGCAGTACTTC
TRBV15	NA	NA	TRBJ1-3	CATSSGGVGNTIYF	TGTGCCACCAGCAGTGGGGGCGTTGGAAACACCATATATTTT
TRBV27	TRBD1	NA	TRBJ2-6	CASSPRQGASRGANVLTF	TGTGCCAGCAGTCCCCGACAGGGTGCCTCTAGGGGGGCCAACGTCCTGACTTTC
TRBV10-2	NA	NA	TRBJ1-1	CASSESAGHAEAFF	TGCGCCAGCAGTGAGTCGGCAGGGCATGCTGAAGCTTTCTTT
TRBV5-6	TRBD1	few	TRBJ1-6	CASSSGQGTSPLHF	TGTGCCAGCAGCTCGGGACAGGGGACATCACCCCTCCACTTT
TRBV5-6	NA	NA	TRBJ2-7	CASSLGIFLSYEQYF	TGTGCCAGCAGCTTGGGGATATTTCTCTCCTACGAGCAGTACTTC
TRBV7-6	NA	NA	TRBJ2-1	CASSLAVTNEQFF	TGTGCCAGCAGCTTAGCAGTTACCAACGAGCAGTTCTTC
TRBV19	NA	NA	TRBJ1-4	CASSLGGLNEKLFF	TGTGCCAGTAGTTTGGGGGGGCTAAATGAAAAACTGTTTTTT
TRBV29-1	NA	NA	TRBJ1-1	CSVARLHEAFF	TGCAGCGTTGCGCGTCTTCATGAAGCTTTCTTT
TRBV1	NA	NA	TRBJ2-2	CTSSQVGVAGELFF	TGCACCAGCAGCCAAGTCGGGGTAGCCGGGGAGCTGTTTTTT
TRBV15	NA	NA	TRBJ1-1	CATSRGTASGNTEAFF	TGTGCCACCAGCAGAGGGACAGCTAGTGGTAACACTGAAGCTTTCTTT
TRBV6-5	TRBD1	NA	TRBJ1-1	CASRQGAPRTEAFF	TGTGCCAGCAGGCAGGGGGCGCCGAGAACTGAAGCTTTCTTT
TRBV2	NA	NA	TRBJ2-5	CARGPPAGETQYF	TGTGCCCGGGGGCCTCCTGCGGGAGAGACCCAGTACTTC
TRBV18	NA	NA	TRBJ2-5	CASSFTDIQETQYF	TGTGCCAGCTCATTTACCGACATCCAAGAGACCCAGTACTTC
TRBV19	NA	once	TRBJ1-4	CASSMSATNEKLFF	TGTGCCAGTAGTATGAGCGCAACTAATGAAAAACTGTTTTTT
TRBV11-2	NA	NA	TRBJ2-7	CASSLAGVREQYF	TGTGCCAGCAGCTTAGCAGGGGTTAGGGAGCAGTACTTC
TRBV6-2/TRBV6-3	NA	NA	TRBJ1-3	CASSPNQGTTGNTIYF	TGTGCCAGCAGCCCAAACCAGGGTACGACTGGAAACACCATATATTTT
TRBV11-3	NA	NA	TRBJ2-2	CASSLGLVAGELFF	TGTGCCAGCAGCTTAGGTTTAGTGGCCGGGGAGCTGTTTTTT
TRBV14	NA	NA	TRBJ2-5	CASSSYYGVQETQYF	TGTGCCAGCAGCTCCTATTACGGAGTCCAAGAGACCCAGTACTTC
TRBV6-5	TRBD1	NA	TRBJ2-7	CASSQTGTAAYEQYF	TGTGCCAGCAGCCAAACCGGGACAGCAGCCTACGAGCAGTACTTC
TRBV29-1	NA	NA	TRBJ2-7	CSAQEGVTYEQYF	TGCAGCGCCCAGGAGGGGGTAACCTACGAGCAGTACTTC
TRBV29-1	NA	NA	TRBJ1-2	CSVPRGNYGYTF	TGCAGCGTCCCTCGGGGGAACTATGGCTACACCTTC
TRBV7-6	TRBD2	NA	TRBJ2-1	CASSLGTSANEQFF	TGTGCCAGCAGCTTAGGGACTAGTGCCAATGAGCAGTTCTTC
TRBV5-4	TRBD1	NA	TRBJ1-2	CASSPQGTLGGYTF	TGTGCCAGCAGCCCACAGGGGACTTTGGGAGGCTACACCTTC
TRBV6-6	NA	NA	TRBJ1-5	CASSYVRELRYQPQHF	TGTGCCAGCAGTTATGTCAGGGAACTAAGGTATCAGCCCCAGCATTTT
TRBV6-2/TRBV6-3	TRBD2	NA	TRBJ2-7	CASSGPRLAGGLYEQYF	TGTGCCAGCAGCGGACCGAGACTAGCGGGGGGGCTTTACGAGCAGTACTTC
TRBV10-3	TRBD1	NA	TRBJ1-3	CAIGGQGVSGNTIYF	TGTGCCATCGGGGGACAGGGAGTCTCTGGAAACACCATATATTTT
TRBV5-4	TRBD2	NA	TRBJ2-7	CASSENGLADEQYF	TGTGCCAGCAGCGAAAATGGACTAGCTGACGAGCAGTACTTC
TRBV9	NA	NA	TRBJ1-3	CASSPGSMISGNTIYF	TGTGCCAGCAGCCCAGGGTCTATGATCTCTGGAAACACCATATATTTT
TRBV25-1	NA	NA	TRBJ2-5	CASSELRPGQETQYF	TGTGCCAGCAGTGAGCTTCGGCCAGGCCAAGAGACCCAGTACTTC
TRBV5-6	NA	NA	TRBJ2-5	CASSLYQGQETQYF	TGTGCCAGCAGCTTGTACCAGGGTCAAGAGACCCAGTACTTC
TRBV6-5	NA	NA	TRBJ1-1	CASNRQEVWTEAFF	TGTGCCAGCAATAGACAGGAGGTATGGACTGAAGCTTTCTTT
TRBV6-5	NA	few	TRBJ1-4	CASSLTGEKLFF	TGTGCCAGCAGTTTGACCGGGGAAAAACTGTTTTTT
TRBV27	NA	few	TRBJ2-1	CASSLGSYNEQFF	TGTGCCAGCAGTTTAGGCTCCTACAATGAGCAGTTCTTC
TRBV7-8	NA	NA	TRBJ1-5	CASSPLNRGSQPQHF	TGTGCCAGCAGCCCACTTAACCGGGGGAGTCAGCCCCAGCATTTT
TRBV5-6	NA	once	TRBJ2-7	CASSRDPTYEQYF	TGTGCCAGCAGTCGGGACCCCACCTACGAGCAGTACTTC
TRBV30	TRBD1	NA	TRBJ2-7	CAWSGGQTVSYEQYF	TGTGCCTGGAGTGGGGGACAGACGGTCTCCTACGAGCAGTACTTC
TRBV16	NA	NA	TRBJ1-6	CASSQWRGVGSPLHF	TGTGCCAGCAGCCAATGGCGGGGAGTCGGGTCACCCCTCCACTTT
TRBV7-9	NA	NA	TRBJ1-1	CASSLAGGRRAFF	TGTGCCAGCAGCTTAGCAGGAGGGAGGAGAGCTTTCTTT
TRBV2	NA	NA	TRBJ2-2	CASSEGGSRAGELFF	TGTGCCAGCAGTGAAGGAGGAAGCAGGGCCGGGGAGCTGTTTTTT
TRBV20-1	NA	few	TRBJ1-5	CSASPRQKYSNQPQHF	TGCAGTGCTAGTCCCAGACAGAAATATAGCAATCAGCCCCAGCATTTT
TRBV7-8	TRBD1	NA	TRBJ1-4	CASSSTGDITPEKLFF	TGTGCCAGCAGCTCAACAGGGGACATAACCCCGGAAAAACTGTTTTTT
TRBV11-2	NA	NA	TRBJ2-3	CASSLSKSFSTDTQYF	TGTGCCAGCAGCTTATCTAAGTCGTTTAGCACAGATACGCAGTATTTT
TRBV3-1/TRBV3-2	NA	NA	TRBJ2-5	CASSPRRGRLQETQYF	TGTGCCAGCAGCCCTAGAAGGGGGAGATTACAAGAGACCCAGTACTTC
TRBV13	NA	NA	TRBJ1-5	CASSLGGGGSTNQPQHF	TGTGCCAGCAGCTTAGGTGGGGGGGGAAGTACCAATCAGCCCCAGCATTTT
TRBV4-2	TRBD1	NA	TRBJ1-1	CASSPQDRGASKNTEAFF	TGTGCCAGCAGCCCACAGGACAGGGGTGCATCCAAGAACACTGAAGCTTTCTTT
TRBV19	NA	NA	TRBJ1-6	CASSIKGKNSPLHF	TGTGCCAGTAGTATAAAAGGGAAGAATTCACCCCTCCACTTT
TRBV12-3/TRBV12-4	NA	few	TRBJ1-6	CASSLYGSPLHF	TGTGCCAGCAGTTTATACGGGTCACCCCTCCACTTT